A single sample gave rise to the 4 T cell receptor beta chains below, sequenced in a study of regulatory T cells (dated by TCRdb to 2016 to 2019). The research as a whole found: Hydrophobic residues at CDR3 positions 6 and 7 were enriched in conventional CD4+ T cells from CD3G-deficient patients, suggesting more self-reactive specificities.

Antigens of these TCRs are unknown. Libraries were built with the immunoSEQ multiplex PCR assay. The multiplex PCR relied on 52 forward TRBV primers and 13 reverse TRBJ primers, and amplification bias was corrected through assay-based and computational methods. TCRdb's version of the immuneACCESS table is confined to in-frame rearrangements and falls short of the full clone set. An unresolved V gene accounts for under half of the shortfall where checked; the remainder is of unknown origin. The sample data list over 25,000 clones, and about 94% of these were observed just once. 0.9% to 1% of the sample rests with the top ten. What was sequenced was conventional CD4+ T cells sorted from blood. The receptor source for this set is a child aged 2 to 10 with CD3G deficiency.

The chain combines TRBV28 with TRBJ2-7, with TRBD1 matching over 10 bases. The trim removed 5 bases at V and 6 bases at J, leaving 7 bases unmatched. Germline CDR1 reads MDHEN; CDR2 reads SYDVKM. The CDR3 covers 14 residues. CDR3 in amino acids: CASSPGTGAVEQYF. The CDR3 coding sequence is TGTGCCAGCAGTCCCGGGACAGGGGCTGTCGAGCAGTACTTC.

V gene TRBV6-6 combines with J gene TRBJ2-5; the D gene is possibly TRBD2 (6 bases). The CDR3 runs 12 residues. The germline V gene has CDR1 MNHNY and CDR2 SVGAGI (reference sequence). Trimming left V 8 bases short and J 2 bases short, with 9 bases between. CDR3 sequence (DNA): TGTGCCAGCGCGGGACGTCAAGAGACCCAGTACTTC. It is translated as CASAGRQETQYF.

This clone was counted a few times. This sequence joins TRBV6-1 and TRBJ2-7; D is possibly TRBD2 (5 bases). Trimming took off 3 bases at V and 6 bases at J, with 12 bases between the two ends. The CDR3 length is 13 residues. Germline lookup yields CDR1 MNHNS and CDR2 SASEGT. This CDR3 is CASSELATGEQYF. The DNA for the CDR3 is TGTGCCAGCAGTGAGCTAGCCACCGGCGAGCAGTACTTC.

This clone has just a few counts. The chain employs TRBV5-1 and TRBJ1-1; possible D gene TRBD1, 5 bases. The V end lost 2 bases, the J end lost 4 bases, and 15 bases lay between the germline ends. This CDR3 has 15 amino acids. Germline CDR1 is SGHRS and CDR2 is YFSETQ. The CDR3 DNA reads as TGCGCCAGCAGCTTAGGTCTGATTGGGGCCACTGAAGCTTTCTTT. This codes for CASSLGLIGATEAFF. The full variable domain, its missing parts supplied by reference TRBV5-1 and TRBJ1-1, is KAGVTQTPRYLIKTRGQQVTLSCSPISGHRSVSWYQQTPGQGLQFLFEYFSETQRNKGNFPGRFSGRQFSNSRSEMNVSTLELGDSALYLCASSLGLIGATEAFFGQGTRLTVV.